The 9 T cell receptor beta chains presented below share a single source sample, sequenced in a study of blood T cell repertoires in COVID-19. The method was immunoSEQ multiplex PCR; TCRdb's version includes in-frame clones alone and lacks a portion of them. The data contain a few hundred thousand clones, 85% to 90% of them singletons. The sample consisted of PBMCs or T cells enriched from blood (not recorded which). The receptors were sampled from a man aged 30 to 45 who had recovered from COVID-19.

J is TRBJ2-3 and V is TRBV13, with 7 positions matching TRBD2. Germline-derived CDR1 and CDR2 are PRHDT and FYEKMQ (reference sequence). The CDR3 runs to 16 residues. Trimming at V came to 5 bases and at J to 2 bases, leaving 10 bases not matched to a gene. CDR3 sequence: CASSPEASGATDTQYF. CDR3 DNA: TGTGCCAGCAGCCCCGAAGCGAGCGGGGCCACAGATACGCAGTATTTT.

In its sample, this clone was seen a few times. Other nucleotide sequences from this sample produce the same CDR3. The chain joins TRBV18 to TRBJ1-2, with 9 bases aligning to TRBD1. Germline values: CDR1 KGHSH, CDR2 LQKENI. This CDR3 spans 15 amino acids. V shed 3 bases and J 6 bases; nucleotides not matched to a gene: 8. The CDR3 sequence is CASSPPGQGEHGYTF. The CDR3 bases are TGTGCCAGCTCACCCCCGGGACAGGGCGAGCATGGCTACACCTTC.

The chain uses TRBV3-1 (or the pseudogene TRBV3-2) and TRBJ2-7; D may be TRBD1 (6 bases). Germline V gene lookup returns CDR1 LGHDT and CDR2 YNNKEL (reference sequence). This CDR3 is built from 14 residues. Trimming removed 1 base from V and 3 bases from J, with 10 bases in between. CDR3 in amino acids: CASSQAARGYEQYF. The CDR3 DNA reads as TGTGCCAGCAGCCAAGCCGCCAGGGGCTACGAGCAGTACTTC.

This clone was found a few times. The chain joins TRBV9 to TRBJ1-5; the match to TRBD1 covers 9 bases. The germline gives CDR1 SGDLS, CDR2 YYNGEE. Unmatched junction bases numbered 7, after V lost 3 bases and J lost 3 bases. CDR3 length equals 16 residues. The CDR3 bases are TGTGCCAGCAGCGCCGGGACAGGGAATACCAATCAGCCCCAGCATTTT. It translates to CASSAGTGNTNQPQHF.

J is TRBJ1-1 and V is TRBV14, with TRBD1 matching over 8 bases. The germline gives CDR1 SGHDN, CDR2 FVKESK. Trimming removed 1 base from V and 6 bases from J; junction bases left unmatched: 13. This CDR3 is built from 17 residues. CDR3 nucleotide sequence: TGTGCCAGCAGCCAAGTTCGTTTCGACAGGGGTCGCGCTGAAGCTTTCTTT. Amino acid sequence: CASSQVRFDRGRAEAFF.

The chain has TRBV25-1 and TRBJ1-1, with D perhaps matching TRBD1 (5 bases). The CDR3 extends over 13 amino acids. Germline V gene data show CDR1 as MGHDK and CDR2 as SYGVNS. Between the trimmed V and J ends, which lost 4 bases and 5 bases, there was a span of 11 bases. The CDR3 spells CASSGRRGTEAFF. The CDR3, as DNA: TGTGCCAGCAGTGGAAGACGGGGGACTGAAGCTTTCTTT.

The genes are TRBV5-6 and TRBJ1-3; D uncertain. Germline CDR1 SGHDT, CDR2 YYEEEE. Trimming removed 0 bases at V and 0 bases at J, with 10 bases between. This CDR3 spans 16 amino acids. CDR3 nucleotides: TGTGCCAGCAGCTTGGATGGCCCTAGCTCTGGAAACACCATATATTTT. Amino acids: CASSLDGPSSGNTIYF.

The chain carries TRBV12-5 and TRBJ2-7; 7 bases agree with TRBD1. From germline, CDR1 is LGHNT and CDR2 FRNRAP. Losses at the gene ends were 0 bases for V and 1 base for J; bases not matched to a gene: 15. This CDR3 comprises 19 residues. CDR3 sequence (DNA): TGTGCTAGTGGTTTGGTAACTTTGCAACGGGGACAGCCATCCTACGAGCAGTACTTC. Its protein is CASGLVTLQRGQPSYEQYF.

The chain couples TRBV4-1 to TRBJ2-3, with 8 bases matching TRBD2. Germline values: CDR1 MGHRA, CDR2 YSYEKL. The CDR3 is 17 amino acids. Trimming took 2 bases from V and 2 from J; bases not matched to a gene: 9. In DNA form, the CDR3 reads TGCGCCAGCAGCCAACCGGAAACGGGAGGGGACACAGATACGCAGTATTTT. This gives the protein CASSQPETGGDTDTQYF.